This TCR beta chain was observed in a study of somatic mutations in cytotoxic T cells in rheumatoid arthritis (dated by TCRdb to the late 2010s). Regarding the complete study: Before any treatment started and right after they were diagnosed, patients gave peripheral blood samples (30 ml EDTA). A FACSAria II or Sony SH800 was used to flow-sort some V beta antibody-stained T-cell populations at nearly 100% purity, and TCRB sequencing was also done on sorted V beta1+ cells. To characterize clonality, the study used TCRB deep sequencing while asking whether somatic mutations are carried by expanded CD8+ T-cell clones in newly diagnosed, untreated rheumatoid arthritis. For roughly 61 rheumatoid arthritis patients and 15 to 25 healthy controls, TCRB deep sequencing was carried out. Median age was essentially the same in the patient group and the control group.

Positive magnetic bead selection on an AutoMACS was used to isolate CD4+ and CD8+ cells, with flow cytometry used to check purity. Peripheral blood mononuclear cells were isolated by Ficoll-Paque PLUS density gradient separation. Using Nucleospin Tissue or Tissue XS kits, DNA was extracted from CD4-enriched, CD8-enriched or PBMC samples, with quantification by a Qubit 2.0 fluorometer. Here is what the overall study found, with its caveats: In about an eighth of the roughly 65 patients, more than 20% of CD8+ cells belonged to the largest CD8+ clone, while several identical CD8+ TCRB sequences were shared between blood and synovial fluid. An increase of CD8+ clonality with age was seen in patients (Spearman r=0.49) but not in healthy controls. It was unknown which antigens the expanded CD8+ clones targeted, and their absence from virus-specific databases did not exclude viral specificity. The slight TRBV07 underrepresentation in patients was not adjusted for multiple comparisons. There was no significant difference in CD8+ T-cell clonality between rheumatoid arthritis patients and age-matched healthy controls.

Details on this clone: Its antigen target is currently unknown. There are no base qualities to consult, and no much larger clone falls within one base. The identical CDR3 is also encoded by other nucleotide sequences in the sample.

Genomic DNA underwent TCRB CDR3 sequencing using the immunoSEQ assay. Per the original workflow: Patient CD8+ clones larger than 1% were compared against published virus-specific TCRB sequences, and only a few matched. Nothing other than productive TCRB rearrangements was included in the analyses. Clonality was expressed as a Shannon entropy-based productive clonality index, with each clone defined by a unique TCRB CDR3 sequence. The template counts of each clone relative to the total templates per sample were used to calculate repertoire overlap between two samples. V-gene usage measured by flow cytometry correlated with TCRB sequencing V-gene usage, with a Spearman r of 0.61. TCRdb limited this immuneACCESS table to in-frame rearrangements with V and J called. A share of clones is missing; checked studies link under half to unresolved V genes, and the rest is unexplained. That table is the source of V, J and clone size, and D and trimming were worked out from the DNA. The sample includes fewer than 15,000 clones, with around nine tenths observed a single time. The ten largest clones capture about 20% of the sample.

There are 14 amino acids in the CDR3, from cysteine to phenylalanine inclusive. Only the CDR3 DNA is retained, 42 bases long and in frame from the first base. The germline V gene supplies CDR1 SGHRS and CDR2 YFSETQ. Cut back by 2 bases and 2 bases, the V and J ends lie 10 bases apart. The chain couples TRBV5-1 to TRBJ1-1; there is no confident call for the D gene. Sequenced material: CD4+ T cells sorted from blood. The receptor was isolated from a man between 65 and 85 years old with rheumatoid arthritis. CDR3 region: CASSFNTVNTEAFF. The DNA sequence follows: TGCGCCAGCAGCTTCAACACAGTCAACACTGAAGCTTTCTTT.